The rows below give T cell receptor beta chains drawn from one sample of a study of T cells after yellow fever vaccination. TCRdb recomputed calls from the 5' RACE reads with MiXCR, one row per CDR3 protein. Here the sample spans 70,000 to 80,000 distinct CDR3 sequences, around 7.9% being singletons. This specimen was CD8+ T cells sorted from PBMCs, taken roughly 10 days after the first yellow fever vaccination. Source of these receptors: a man in his late teens or twenties who received the YFV17D yellow fever vaccine. The CDR3 runs from the conserved cysteine through the conserved F or W. The D gene is left open where the match is weak. Some rows mark clone size as missing; the rest say once, few, many or name a class of expanded clone.

D gene: -
clone size: many
J gene: TRBJ2-3
V gene: TRBV5-5
CDR3 protein: CASSSVLAPTQYF
CDR3 DNA: TGTGCCAGCAGCTCGGTCCTAGCGCCCACGCAGTATTTT

D gene: -
clone size: many
J gene: TRBJ2-1
V gene: TRBV6-2/TRBV6-3
CDR3 protein: CASSYIGSAEQFF
CDR3 DNA: TGTGCCAGCAGTTATATAGGATCCGCTGAGCAGTTCTTC

D gene: TRBD1
clone size: many
J gene: TRBJ2-2
V gene: TRBV4-1
CDR3 protein: CASSQRQGAGELFF
CDR3 DNA: TGCGCCAGCAGCCAACGACAGGGGGCAGGGGAGCTGTTTTTT

D gene: -
clone size: many
J gene: TRBJ1-5
V gene: TRBV7-2
CDR3 protein: CASSTWTAGQPQHF
CDR3 DNA: TGTGCCAGCAGCACCTGGACAGCAGGTCAGCCCCAGCATTTT

D gene: TRBD1
clone size: many
J gene: TRBJ2-7
V gene: TRBV5-1
CDR3 protein: CASSLYTQGNEQYF
CDR3 DNA: TGCGCCAGCAGCTTATACACACAGGGGAACGAGCAGTACTTC

D gene: -
clone size: -
J gene: TRBJ2-6
V gene: TRBV4-1
CDR3 protein: CASSLTFPGANVLTF
CDR3 DNA: TGCGCCAGCAGCCTTACATTCCCTGGGGCCAACGTCCTGACTTTC

D gene: -
clone size: many
J gene: TRBJ2-7
V gene: TRBV7-7
CDR3 protein: CASSPYADSSYEQYF
CDR3 DNA: TGTGCCAGCAGCCCTTACGCGGACAGCTCCTACGAGCAGTACTTC

D gene: -
clone size: few
J gene: TRBJ1-1
V gene: TRBV12-3/TRBV12-4
CDR3 protein: CASSRENFRAFF
CDR3 DNA: TGTGCCAGCAGTCGCGAGAACTTCCGGGCTTTCTTT

D gene: -
clone size: many
J gene: TRBJ2-7
V gene: TRBV5-1
CDR3 protein: CASSLAGLEPTYEQYF
CDR3 DNA: TGCGCCAGCAGCTTGGCGGGACTCGAACCTACCTACGAGCAGTACTTC

D gene: -
clone size: many
J gene: TRBJ2-4
V gene: TRBV5-1
CDR3 protein: CASSLAGGSNIQYF
CDR3 DNA: TGCGCCAGCAGCTTGGCCGGGGGCAGCAACATTCAGTACTTC

D gene: -
clone size: many
J gene: TRBJ2-5
V gene: TRBV3-1
CDR3 protein: CASSLTSSETQYF
CDR3 DNA: TGTGCCAGCAGCCTAACTAGCTCCGAGACCCAGTACTTC

D gene: -
clone size: many
J gene: TRBJ2-4
V gene: TRBV7-2
CDR3 protein: CASSLRQKNIQYF
CDR3 DNA: TGTGCCAGCAGCTTGAGGCAGAAAAACATTCAGTACTTC

D gene: -
clone size: many
J gene: TRBJ2-5
V gene: TRBV6-5
CDR3 protein: CASSQPIGTQYF
CDR3 DNA: TGTGCCAGCAGCCAACCTATTGGGACCCAGTACTTC

D gene: TRBD1
clone size: few
J gene: TRBJ2-7
V gene: TRBV14
CDR3 protein: CASSQTGAVFYEQYF
CDR3 DNA: TGTGCCAGCAGCCAGACAGGGGCCGTCTTTTACGAGCAGTACTTC

D gene: -
clone size: few
J gene: TRBJ1-1
V gene: TRBV6-5
CDR3 protein: CASRRVGQEAFF
CDR3 DNA: TGTGCCAGCAGGAGGGTGGGACAAGAAGCTTTCTTT

D gene: TRBD1
clone size: many
J gene: TRBJ1-2
V gene: TRBV29-1
CDR3 protein: CSARQGVYGYTF
CDR3 DNA: TGCAGCGCAAGACAGGGCGTCTATGGCTACACCTTC

D gene: -
clone size: -
J gene: TRBJ2-5
V gene: TRBV7-9
CDR3 protein: CASSLGQQETQYF
CDR3 DNA: TGTGCCAGCAGCTTAGGGCAGCAAGAGACCCAGTACTTC

D gene: -
clone size: many
J gene: TRBJ1-4
V gene: TRBV2
CDR3 protein: CASSGNMNEKLFF
CDR3 DNA: TGTGCCAGCAGCGGGAATATGAATGAAAAACTGTTTTTT

D gene: -
clone size: many
J gene: TRBJ2-5
V gene: TRBV12-3/TRBV12-4
CDR3 protein: CASSSDETQYF
CDR3 DNA: TGTGCCAGCAGTAGCGATGAGACCCAGTACTTC

D gene: TRBD1
clone size: many
J gene: TRBJ1-3
V gene: TRBV6-5
CDR3 protein: CASSYPQQGVGGNTIYF
CDR3 DNA: TGTGCCAGCAGTTATCCCCAACAGGGGGTTGGTGGAAACACCATATATTTT

D gene: -
clone size: many
J gene: TRBJ1-2
V gene: TRBV4-2
CDR3 protein: CASTPTGTNYGYTF
CDR3 DNA: TGTGCCAGCACCCCGACAGGAACTAACTATGGCTACACCTTC

D gene: -
clone size: few
J gene: TRBJ2-5
V gene: TRBV27
CDR3 protein: CASSLQAKQETQYF
CDR3 DNA: TGTGCCAGCAGTTTACAAGCAAAACAAGAGACCCAGTACTTC